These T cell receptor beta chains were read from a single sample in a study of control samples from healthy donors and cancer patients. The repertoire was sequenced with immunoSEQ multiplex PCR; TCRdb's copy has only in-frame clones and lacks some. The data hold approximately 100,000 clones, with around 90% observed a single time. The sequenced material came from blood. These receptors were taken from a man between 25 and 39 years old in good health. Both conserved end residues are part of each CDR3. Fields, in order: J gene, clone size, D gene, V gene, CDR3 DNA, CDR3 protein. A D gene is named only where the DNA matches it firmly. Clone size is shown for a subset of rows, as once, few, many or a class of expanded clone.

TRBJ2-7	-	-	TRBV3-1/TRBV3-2	TGTGCCAGCAGCCAAGAATTACCCTACGAGCAGTACTTC	CASSQELPYEQYF
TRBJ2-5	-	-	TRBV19	TGTGCCAGTAGTAAGGGCCCCCCAATTCGTCTTGTCTCGAAAGAGACCCAGTACTTC	CASSKGPPIRLVSKETQYF
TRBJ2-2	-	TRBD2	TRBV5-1	TGCGCCAGCAGCGTTCTAGCGGGAGCGGTCACCGGGGAGCTGTTTTTT	CASSVLAGAVTGELFF
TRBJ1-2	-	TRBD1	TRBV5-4	TGTGCCAGCAGCCACCGACAGGGGCCGGGAGGCTACACCTTC	CASSHRQGPGGYTF
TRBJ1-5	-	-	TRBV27	TGTGCCAGCAGTTTATCGTTTAGGCAGGGCGGCAATCAGCCCCAGCATTTT	CASSLSFRQGGNQPQHF
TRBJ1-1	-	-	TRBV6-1	TGTGCCAGCAGTGAACCTATAGGACGGAGCAACACTGAAGCTTTCTTT	CASSEPIGRSNTEAFF
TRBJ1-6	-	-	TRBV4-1	TGCGCCAGCAGCCAAGATAATATGGGGTTAGGATCTGGTTCACCCCTCCACTTT	CASSQDNMGLGSGSPLHF
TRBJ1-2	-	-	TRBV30	TGTGCCTGGAGTCCGGGGGGTGGCTACACCTTC	CAWSPGGGYTF
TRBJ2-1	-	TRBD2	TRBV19	TGTGCCAGTAGTATTGATTGGCGGGAGGGAATTGAGCAGTTCTTC	CASSIDWREGIEQFF
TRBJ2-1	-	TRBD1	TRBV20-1	TGCAGTGCTAGTGGGCAAGGGACAGGCCGTCGTGAGCAGTTCTTC	CSASGQGTGRREQFF
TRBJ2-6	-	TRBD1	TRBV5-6	TGTGCCAGCAGTTGGGACAGCTCTGGGGCCAACGTCCTGACTTTC	CASSWDSSGANVLTF
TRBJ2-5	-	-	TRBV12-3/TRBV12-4	TGTGCCAGCAGTTTAGGGGGGTATGAGACCCAGTACTTC	CASSLGGYETQYF
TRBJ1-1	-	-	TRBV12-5	TGTGCTAGTGGTTTGCTTTTAGGACAGCGGGCTTTCTTT	CASGLLLGQRAFF
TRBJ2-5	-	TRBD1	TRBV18	TGTGCCAGCTCACCCAATAACAGGGGCCAAGAGACCCAGTACTTC	CASSPNNRGQETQYF
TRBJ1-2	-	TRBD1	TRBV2	TGTGCCAGCAGTCCGACAGGGTATGGCTACACCTTC	CASSPTGYGYTF
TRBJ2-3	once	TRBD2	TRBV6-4	TGTGCCAGCAGTGACGGGACTAGCGGGGCAGATACGCAGTATTTT	CASSDGTSGADTQYF
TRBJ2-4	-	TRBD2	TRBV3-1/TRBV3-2	TGTGCCAGCAGCCAAGGGAGACTAGCGGGGAAAAACATTCAGTACTTC	CASSQGRLAGKNIQYF
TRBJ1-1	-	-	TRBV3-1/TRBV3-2	TGTGCCAGCAGCCAGGGTGAGGACACTGAAGCTTTCTTT	CASSQGEDTEAFF
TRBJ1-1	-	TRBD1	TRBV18	TGTGCCAGCTCACCACCGGCTACAGGGGGTAACACTGAAGCTTTCTTT	CASSPPATGGNTEAFF
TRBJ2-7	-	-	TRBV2	TGTGCCACCGGGACCCTCAACTACGAGCAGTACTTC	CATGTLNYEQYF
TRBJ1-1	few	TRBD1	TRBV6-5	TGTGCCAGCAGCCCACAGGGGGACATGAACACTGAAGCTTTCTTT	CASSPQGDMNTEAFF
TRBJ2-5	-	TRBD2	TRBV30	TGTGCCTGGAGTGTGACTAGCGGGAGGAAACAAGAGACCCAGTACTTC	CAWSVTSGRKQETQYF
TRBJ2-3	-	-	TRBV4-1	TGCGCCAGCAGCCGACAGGTCCCAGATACGCAGTATTTT	CASSRQVPDTQYF
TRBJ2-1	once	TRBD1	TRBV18	TGTGCCAGCTCCGGACAGGGACCCGATACTAGCCCGTCGGTCAATGAGCAGTTCTTC	CASSGQGPDTSPSVNEQFF
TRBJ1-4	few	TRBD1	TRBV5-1	TGCGCCAGCAGCTTGTACGGGACAGGTGATGAAAAACTGTTTTTT	CASSLYGTGDEKLFF
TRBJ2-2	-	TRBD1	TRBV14	TGTGCCAGCAGCCCACAGGGGGCCGGGGAGCTGTTTTTT	CASSPQGAGELFF